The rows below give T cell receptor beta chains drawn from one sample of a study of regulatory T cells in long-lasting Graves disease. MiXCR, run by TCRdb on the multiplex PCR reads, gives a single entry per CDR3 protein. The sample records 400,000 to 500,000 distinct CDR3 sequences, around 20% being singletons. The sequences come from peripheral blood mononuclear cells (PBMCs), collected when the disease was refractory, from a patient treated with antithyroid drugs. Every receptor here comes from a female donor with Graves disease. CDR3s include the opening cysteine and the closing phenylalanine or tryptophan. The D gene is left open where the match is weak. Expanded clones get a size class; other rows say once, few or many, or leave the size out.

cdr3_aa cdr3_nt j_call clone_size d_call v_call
CASSQDARETQYF TGTGCCAGCAGCCAAGATGCCAGAGAGACCCAGTACTTC TRBJ2-5 few NA TRBV3-1
CASSLGVGNTIYF TGTGCCAGCAGTTTAGGGGTTGGAAACACCATATATTTT TRBJ1-3 few NA TRBV27
CASSFALGPLNTEAFF TGTGCCAGCAGTTTTGCATTGGGGCCTTTGAACACTGAAGCTTTCTTT TRBJ1-1 many NA TRBV28
CASSWDFSSYEQYF TGTGCCAGCAGTTGGGACTTCAGCTCCTACGAGCAGTACTTC TRBJ2-7 few NA TRBV28
CASSDSRRSSSNEQFF TGTGCCAGCAGCGATAGTCGCCGCAGCTCAAGCAATGAGCAGTTCTTC TRBJ2-1 NA NA TRBV11-2
CASSPRPGDHYEQYF TGTGCCAGCAGCCCCCGGCCAGGGGACCACTACGAGCAGTACTTC TRBJ2-7 NA NA TRBV7-9
CASSPTQGARSSGANVLTF TGCGCCAGCAGTCCAACACAGGGGGCGCGGTCCTCTGGGGCCAACGTCCTGACTTTC TRBJ2-6 NA TRBD1 TRBV5-1
CSARALFFPYEQYF TGCAGTGCTAGAGCCCTATTCTTCCCCTACGAGCAGTACTTC TRBJ2-7 many NA TRBV20-1
CASSLQGDQPQHF TGTGCCAGCAGCTTACAGGGGGATCAGCCCCAGCATTTT TRBJ1-5 many TRBD1 TRBV7-9
CASSWGPVAGELFF TGTGCCAGCAGTTGGGGGCCTGTTGCCGGGGAGCTGTTTTTT TRBJ2-2 many NA TRBV28
CASIPPRRGGTEAFF TGTGCCAGCATCCCCCCACGGCGTGGGGGCACTGAAGCTTTCTTT TRBJ1-1 many NA TRBV6-1
CASSRDRGRGETQYF TGTGCCAGCAGTCGGGACAGGGGGCGAGGGGAGACCCAGTACTTC TRBJ2-5 many TRBD1 TRBV12-3/TRBV12-4
CSANSDRGYGYTF TGCAGTGCCAACAGCGACAGGGGCTATGGCTACACCTTC TRBJ1-2 few TRBD1 TRBV20-1
CASSGMGPGYF TGTGCCAGCAGCGGAATGGGCCCCGGGTACTTC TRBJ2-5 many NA TRBV6-1
CATSRVVAVATNEKLFF TGTGCCACCAGCAGAGTAGTGGCAGTTGCAACTAATGAAAAACTGTTTTTT TRBJ1-4 many NA TRBV15
CASSQESGQETQYF TGTGCCAGCAGCCAAGAGTCGGGACAGGAGACCCAGTACTTC TRBJ2-5 many TRBD1 TRBV3-1
CASSLESGTSSYEQYF TGCGCCAGCAGCTTGGAGTCAGGGACTAGCTCCTACGAGCAGTACTTC TRBJ2-7 few TRBD2 TRBV5-1
CSVTDRRTEAFF TGCAGCGTGACGGACAGACGCACTGAAGCTTTCTTT TRBJ1-1 NA NA TRBV29-1